The table lists the clone carrying this T cell receptor (beta chain) with a count of one. The data derive from a study of blood T cell repertoires in COVID-19. The overall study: The United States, Italy and Spain provided the acute and convalescent COVID-19 samples. T cells, B-cell-depleted T cells, or PBMCs supplied cDNA or gDNA.

This CDR3 region has 14 residues. The germline V gene encodes CDR1 MDHEN and CDR2 SYDVKM. Trimming cost V 3 bases and J 1 base, with 9 bases left between them. In the study's own analysis: Counts of nucleated cells, estimated from reference gene primer amplification, were obtained. TCRdb keeps only in-frame clones here, not all; method: immunoSEQ multiplex PCR. V and J calls and clone size follow that table, whereas D and trimming were derived from the DNA. Of 85,000 to 120,000 clones in the sample, less than 85% were seen once. The sequence came from a woman aged 55-69 years with acute or convalescent COVID-19. The material sequenced was peripheral blood. This chain joins TRBV28 and TRBJ1-2; D uncertain. This CDR3 is CASSLGSGNYGYTF. In DNA, the CDR3 is TGTGCCAGCAGTTTGGGGAGTGGTAACTATGGCTACACCTTC.